The 9 T cell receptor beta chains below come from one sample, sequenced in a study of T cell responses to AZD1222 COVID-19 vaccine. Measured with immunoSEQ multiplex PCR; TCRdb has only the in-frame clones, and not every one. The data show some 150,000 clones, 80% to 90% seen once. The starting material was peripheral blood, obtained after recovery from COVID-19. The receptors here all came from an adult who had recovered from COVID-19.

The chain links TRBV29-1 to TRBJ2-2; D is uncertain. V gave up 2 bases and J gave up 1 base, with 11 bases separating them. The CDR3 loop spans 15 amino acids. From germline, CDR1 is SQVTM and CDR2 ANQGSEA. CDR3 bases: TGCAGCGTTGAATCGTTACAGAAGAACACCGGGGAGCTGTTTTTT. This gives the protein CSVESLQKNTGELFF.

The V gene is TRBV7-2, the J gene TRBJ2-5, with D perhaps TRBD2 (5 bases). CDR3 size: 16 residues. V lost 1 base and J lost 5, with 17 bases in between. Germline V gene lookup returns CDR1 SGHTA and CDR2 FQGNSA. In DNA form, the CDR3 reads TGTGCCAGCAGCTTAGGTTACGACGCCCCGGGGGAGACCCAGTACTTC. This gives the protein CASSLGYDAPGETQYF. The whole variable domain, filled in from reference TRBV7-2 and TRBJ2-5, reads GAGVSQSPSNKVTEKGKDVELRCDPISGHTALYWYRQSLGQGLEFLIYFQGNSAPDKSGLPSDRFSAERTGGSVSTLTIQRTQQEDSAVYLCASSLGYDAPGETQYFGPGTRLLVL.

V and J are TRBV7-9 and TRBJ2-1; D is unresolved. Per the germline V gene, CDR1 is SEHNR and CDR2 is FQNEAQ (reference sequence). Deletions cut 1 base from V and 8 bases from J, with 6 bases between. The CDR3 is 12 amino acids. CDR3 residues: CASSLGVDEQFF. In nucleotides, the CDR3 is TGTGCCAGCAGCTTAGGGGTCGATGAGCAGTTCTTC.

This clone was seen a single time. This chain joins TRBV9 and TRBJ2-2; 9 bases are a match to TRBD2. Trimming removed 0 bases from V and 1 base from J; junction bases left unmatched: 4. The length of the CDR3 is 17 residues. Germline assignment: CDR1 SGDLS and CDR2 YYNGEE. DNA of the CDR3: TGTGCCAGCAGCGTAGGCGGGGGGGAACTGAACACCGGGGAGCTGTTTTTT. This encodes CASSVGGGELNTGELFF. Variable domain in full (rest from reference TRBV9 and TRBJ2-2): DSGVTQTPKHLITATGQRVTLRCSPRSGDLSVYWYQQSLDQGLQFLIQYYNGEERAKGNILERFSAQQFPDLHSELNLSSLELGDSALYFCASSVGGGELNTGELFFGEGSRLTVL.

The CDR3 loop reads CASSQTQGASNQPQHF. The CDR3 DNA follows: TGTGCCAGCAGTCAAACCCAGGGGGCTAGCAATCAGCCCCAGCATTTT. V gene TRBV6-2 or TRBV6-3 combines with J gene TRBJ1-5, with 8 bases lining up with TRBD1. Per the germline V gene, CDR1 is MNHEY and CDR2 is SVGEGT. This CDR3 has 16 residues. The ends lost 5 bases at V and 0 bases at J; junction bases unmatched: 6.

The chain carries TRBV28 and TRBJ1-5; weak D call: TRBD1 (5 bases). Looked up from germline, CDR1 is MDHEN and CDR2 is SYDVKM. V lost 6 bases to trimming and J lost 2 bases, with 11 bases between them. The CDR3 runs 14 residues. Here the CDR3 reads CASSLIQGNQPQHF. CDR3 sequence (DNA): TGTGCCAGCAGCCTCATACAGGGCAATCAGCCCCAGCATTTT.

This chain uses TRBV20-1 with TRBJ2-7, with 10 bases that match TRBD1. Germline assignment: CDR1 DFQATT and CDR2 SNEGSKA (reference sequence). Trimming at V came to 6 bases and at J to 9 bases, leaving 5 bases not matched to a gene. The CDR3 sequence is 11 residues long. CDR3: CSARDRGGQYF. CDR3 coding DNA: TGCAGTGCAAGGGACAGGGGCGGGCAGTACTTC.

The V and J genes are TRBV6-5 and TRBJ2-2; 7 bases agree with TRBD1. This CDR3 has 14 residues. CDR1 is MNHEY, CDR2 SVGAGI, per germline. V trimming: 9 bases; J trimming: 6 bases; junction bases outside the gene matches: 10. CDR3 coding DNA: TGTGCCAGTCAGACAGGGTGGGATGCCGGGGAGCTGTTTTTT. Protein: CASQTGWDAGELFF.

The V and J genes are TRBV6-6 and TRBJ2-1; D possibly corresponds to TRBD2 (6 bases). The V end was cut by 1 base, the J end by 9 bases, with 16 bases between. CDR1 MNHNY and CDR2 SVGAGI come from the germline V gene (reference sequence). CDR3 length: 15 amino acids. CDR3: CASSYLEGNGLEQFF. The CDR3 region has the DNA TGTGCCAGCAGTTACTTGGAGGGCAATGGACTTGAGCAGTTCTTC.